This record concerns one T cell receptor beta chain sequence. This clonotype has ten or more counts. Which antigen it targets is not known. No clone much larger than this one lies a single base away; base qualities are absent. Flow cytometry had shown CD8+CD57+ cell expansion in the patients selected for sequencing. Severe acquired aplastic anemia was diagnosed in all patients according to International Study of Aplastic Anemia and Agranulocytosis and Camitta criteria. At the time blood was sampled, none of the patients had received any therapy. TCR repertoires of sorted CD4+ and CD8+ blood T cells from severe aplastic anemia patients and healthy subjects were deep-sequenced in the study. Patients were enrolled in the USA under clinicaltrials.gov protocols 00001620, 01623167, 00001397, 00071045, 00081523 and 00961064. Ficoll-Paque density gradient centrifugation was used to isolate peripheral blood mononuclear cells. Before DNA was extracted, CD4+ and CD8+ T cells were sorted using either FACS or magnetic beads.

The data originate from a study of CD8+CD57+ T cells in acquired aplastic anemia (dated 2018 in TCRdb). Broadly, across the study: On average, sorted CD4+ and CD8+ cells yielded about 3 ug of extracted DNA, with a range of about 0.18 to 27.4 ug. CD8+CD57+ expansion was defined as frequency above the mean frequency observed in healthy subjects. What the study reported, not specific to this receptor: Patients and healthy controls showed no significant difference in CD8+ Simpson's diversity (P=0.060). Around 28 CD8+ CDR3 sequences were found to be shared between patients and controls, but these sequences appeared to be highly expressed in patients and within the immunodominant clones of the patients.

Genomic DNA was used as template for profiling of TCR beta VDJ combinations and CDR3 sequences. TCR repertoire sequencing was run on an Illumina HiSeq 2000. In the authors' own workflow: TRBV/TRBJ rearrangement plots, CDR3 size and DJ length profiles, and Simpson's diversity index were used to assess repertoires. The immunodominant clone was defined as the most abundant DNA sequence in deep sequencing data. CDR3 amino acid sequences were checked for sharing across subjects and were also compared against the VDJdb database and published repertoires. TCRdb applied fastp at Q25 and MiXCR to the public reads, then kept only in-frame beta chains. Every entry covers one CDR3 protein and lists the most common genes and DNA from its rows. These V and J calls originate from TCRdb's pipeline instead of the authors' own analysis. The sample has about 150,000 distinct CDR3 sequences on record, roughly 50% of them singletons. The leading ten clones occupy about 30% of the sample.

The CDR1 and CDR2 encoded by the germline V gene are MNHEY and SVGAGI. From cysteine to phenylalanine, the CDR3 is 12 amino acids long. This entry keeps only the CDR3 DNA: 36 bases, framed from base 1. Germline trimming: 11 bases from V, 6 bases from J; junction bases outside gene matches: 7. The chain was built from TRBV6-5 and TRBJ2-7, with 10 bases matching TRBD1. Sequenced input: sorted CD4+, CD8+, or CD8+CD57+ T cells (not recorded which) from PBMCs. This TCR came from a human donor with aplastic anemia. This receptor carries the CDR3 CASRTGGTEQYF. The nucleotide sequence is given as TGTGCCTCCAGGACAGGGGGAACCGAGCAGTACTTC.